The rows below give T cell receptor beta chains drawn from one sample of a study of shared clonotypes between healthy human individuals. Generated by immunoSEQ multiplex PCR, the TCRdb table keeps only in-frame clones and is missing some. Seen here are about 2.5 million clones, 80% to 95% observed once, and the top ten hold roughly 0.34%. Sequencing input: naive CD4+ T cells from PBMCs. The source is a young man in good health. Some clones in this sample may be carry-over from other donors' samples. The CDR3 runs from the conserved cysteine through the conserved F or W. The order of the fields is clone size, J gene, D gene, V gene, CDR3 protein, CDR3 DNA. D genes are given only for firm matches. Expanded clones get a size class; other rows say once, few or many, or leave the size out.

size: NA; J: TRBJ2-7; D: TRBD1; V: TRBV6-5; CDR3: CASRPGTGTYEQYF; DNA: TGTGCCAGCAGGCCCGGGACAGGAACCTACGAGCAGTACTTC
size: few; J: TRBJ1-1; D: NA; V: TRBV9; CDR3: CASSVTAGGVLEAFF; DNA: TGTGCCAGCAGCGTGACCGCCGGGGGGGTCTTAGAAGCTTTCTTT
size: NA; J: TRBJ1-5; D: NA; V: TRBV28; CDR3: CASSLEQLNQPQHF; DNA: TGTGCCAGCAGTTTGGAACAGCTCAATCAGCCCCAGCATTTT
size: NA; J: TRBJ2-7; D: NA; V: TRBV29-1; CDR3: CSVAPSATGEQYF; DNA: TGCAGCGTAGCTCCTAGCGCGACAGGCGAGCAGTACTTC
size: NA; J: TRBJ1-3; D: NA; V: TRBV7-2; CDR3: CASSPTVHPTGNTIYF; DNA: TGTGCCAGCAGCCCGACCGTTCATCCGACTGGAAACACCATATATTTT
size: NA; J: TRBJ1-2; D: NA; V: TRBV6-1; CDR3: CASSEVQRTNYGYTF; DNA: TGTGCCAGCAGTGAAGTCCAGAGGACTAACTATGGCTACACCTTC
size: NA; J: TRBJ2-5; D: NA; V: TRBV7-9; CDR3: CASSLGTAVLYQETQYF; DNA: TGTGCCAGCAGCTTAGGGACGGCGGTATTGTACCAAGAGACCCAGTACTTC
size: NA; J: TRBJ2-1; D: NA; V: TRBV29-1; CDR3: CSVDARGNEQFF; DNA: TGCAGCGTTGATGCCAGGGGAAATGAGCAGTTCTTC
size: NA; J: TRBJ2-7; D: TRBD2; V: TRBV7-2; CDR3: CASAVTSADYEQYF; DNA: TGTGCCAGCGCCGTAACTAGCGCCGATTACGAGCAGTACTTC
size: NA; J: TRBJ2-7; D: NA; V: TRBV28; CDR3: CASTKSAGQILYEQYF; DNA: TGTGCCAGCACTAAATCGGCGGGACAGATCCTCTACGAGCAGTACTTC
size: NA; J: TRBJ1-1; D: NA; V: TRBV20-1; CDR3: CSASREYEAFF; DNA: TGCAGTGCTAGCCGGGAGTATGAAGCTTTCTTT
size: once; J: TRBJ2-7; D: TRBD1; V: TRBV7-8; CDR3: CASSPRDSPSYEQYF; DNA: TGTGCCAGCAGCCCCAGGGACAGCCCCTCCTACGAGCAGTACTTC
size: NA; J: TRBJ2-1; D: TRBD2; V: TRBV28; CDR3: CASSPSGTSRGEQFF; DNA: TGTGCCAGCAGTCCCTCCGGGACTAGTCGTGGGGAGCAGTTCTTC
size: NA; J: TRBJ2-1; D: NA; V: TRBV5-1; CDR3: CASSLAESSYNEQFF; DNA: TGCGCCAGCAGCTTAGCGGAAAGCTCCTACAATGAGCAGTTCTTC
size: NA; J: TRBJ1-1; D: TRBD1; V: TRBV7-6; CDR3: CASSLDRQGYTEAFF; DNA: TGTGCCAGCAGCTTAGACAGACAGGGCTACACTGAAGCTTTCTTT
size: NA; J: TRBJ1-3; D: NA; V: TRBV29-1; CDR3: CSVELGGNTIYF; DNA: TGCAGCGTTGAATTGGGTGGAAACACCATATATTTT
size: NA; J: TRBJ2-1; D: TRBD1; V: TRBV9; CDR3: CASSVGGTGTYNEQFF; DNA: TGTGCCAGCAGCGTAGGAGGGACAGGGACCTACAATGAGCAGTTCTTC
size: NA; J: TRBJ1-2; D: TRBD1; V: TRBV19; CDR3: CASRTQGYYGYTF; DNA: TGTGCCAGTAGAACACAGGGGTACTATGGCTACACCTTC
size: NA; J: TRBJ2-7; D: NA; V: TRBV28; CDR3: CASKSPSGFHEQYF; DNA: TGTGCCAGCAAGAGCCCCTCCGGTTTCCACGAGCAGTACTTC
size: NA; J: TRBJ2-7; D: NA; V: TRBV6-1; CDR3: CATGDLDSSYEQYF; DNA: TGTGCCACGGGAGATCTGGACAGCTCCTACGAGCAGTACTTC
size: NA; J: TRBJ1-5; D: NA; V: TRBV7-2; CDR3: CASSLGQVSNQPQHF; DNA: TGTGCCAGCAGCTTAGGACAGGTTAGCAATCAGCCCCAGCATTTT
size: NA; J: TRBJ2-7; D: TRBD1; V: TRBV9; CDR3: CASSVGQTYYEQYF; DNA: TGTGCCAGCAGCGTGGGACAGACTTACTACGAGCAGTACTTC
size: NA; J: TRBJ2-7; D: NA; V: TRBV14; CDR3: CASSPNLMDNPYEQYF; DNA: TGTGCCAGCAGCCCCAATCTCATGGACAACCCCTACGAGCAGTACTTC
size: NA; J: TRBJ2-1; D: NA; V: TRBV7-2; CDR3: CASSLLGVDEQFF; DNA: TGTGCCAGCAGCTTACTGGGGGTAGATGAGCAGTTCTTC
size: NA; J: TRBJ1-1; D: NA; V: TRBV4-1; CDR3: CASSPYQGGNTEAFF; DNA: TGCGCCAGCAGCCCTTACCAGGGAGGGAACACTGAAGCTTTCTTT
size: NA; J: TRBJ2-7; D: NA; V: TRBV10-3; CDR3: CAISVTLGTYEQYF; DNA: TGTGCCATCAGTGTGACACTAGGGACCTACGAGCAGTACTTC
size: NA; J: TRBJ1-4; D: NA; V: TRBV9; CDR3: CASSAETANEKLFF; DNA: TGTGCCAGCAGCGCCGAGACAGCTAATGAAAAACTGTTTTTT
size: NA; J: TRBJ2-1; D: TRBD2; V: TRBV5-6; CDR3: CASSGGTSGRNEQFF; DNA: TGTGCCAGCAGCGGGGGGACTAGCGGGAGGAATGAGCAGTTCTTC
size: NA; J: TRBJ2-6; D: NA; V: TRBV5-1; CDR3: CASSVMGGAGANVLTF; DNA: TGCGCCAGCAGCGTAATGGGGGGTGCTGGGGCCAACGTCCTGACTTTC
size: NA; J: TRBJ2-7; D: NA; V: TRBV7-2; CDR3: CASSRQDDSLYEQYF; DNA: TGTGCCAGCAGCCGTCAGGACGACAGCCTCTACGAGCAGTACTTC
size: few; J: TRBJ1-1; D: TRBD1; V: TRBV28; CDR3: CASSLTGGTTEAFF; DNA: TGTGCCAGCAGTTTAACAGGGGGAACCACTGAAGCTTTCTTT
size: NA; J: TRBJ1-5; D: NA; V: TRBV2; CDR3: CASSPVPPLGNQPQHF; DNA: TGTGCCAGCAGTCCAGTCCCTCCCCTAGGCAATCAGCCCCAGCATTTT
size: NA; J: TRBJ1-5; D: NA; V: TRBV7-2; CDR3: CASSWGLNQPQHF; DNA: TGTGCCAGCAGCTGGGGGCTGAATCAGCCCCAGCATTTT
size: NA; J: TRBJ1-3; D: NA; V: TRBV4-2; CDR3: CASSGAQRSGNTIYF; DNA: TGTGCCAGCAGCGGTGCCCAGAGGTCCGGAAACACCATATATTTT
size: few; J: TRBJ2-5; D: TRBD1; V: TRBV5-4; CDR3: CASSQDREETQYF; DNA: TGTGCCAGCAGCCAGGACAGGGAGGAGACCCAGTACTTC
size: NA; J: TRBJ1-2; D: TRBD1; V: TRBV5-1; CDR3: CASSPQGAGDDYTF; DNA: TGCGCCAGCAGCCCTCAGGGGGCGGGTGATGACTACACCTTC
size: NA; J: TRBJ2-6; D: NA; V: TRBV4-3; CDR3: CASSQGDGSGANVLTF; DNA: TGCGCCAGCAGCCAAGGGGACGGTTCTGGGGCCAACGTCCTGACTTTC
size: NA; J: TRBJ2-3; D: TRBD2; V: TRBV10-3; CDR3: CAGAGGDTQYF; DNA: TGTGCCGGGGCGGGGGGAGATACGCAGTATTTT
size: NA; J: TRBJ1-2; D: NA; V: TRBV6-6; CDR3: CASSYSSGANYGYTF; DNA: TGTGCCAGCAGTTACTCCTCAGGGGCCAACTATGGCTACACCTTC
size: NA; J: TRBJ2-2; D: NA; V: TRBV28; CDR3: CASRTPNTGELFF; DNA: TGTGCCAGCCGCACTCCGAACACCGGGGAGCTGTTTTTT
size: NA; J: TRBJ2-5; D: NA; V: TRBV7-3; CDR3: CASSTPYQETQYF; DNA: TGTGCCAGCAGCACACCCTACCAAGAGACCCAGTACTTC
size: NA; J: TRBJ2-1; D: NA; V: TRBV27; CDR3: CASSLESLYNEQFF; DNA: TGTGCCAGCAGTTTAGAGTCCCTTTACAATGAGCAGTTCTTC
size: NA; J: TRBJ1-3; D: NA; V: TRBV28; CDR3: CASSFPTAVKGNTIYF; DNA: TGTGCCAGCAGTTTTCCTACGGCCGTTAAGGGAAACACCATATATTTT
size: NA; J: TRBJ2-7; D: NA; V: TRBV29-1; CDR3: CSVAGRRSSYEQYF; DNA: TGCAGCGTCGCAGGACGGCGATCCTCCTACGAGCAGTACTTC
size: NA; J: TRBJ2-7; D: TRBD1; V: TRBV11-3; CDR3: CASSLRDSVSYEQYF; DNA: TGTGCCAGCAGCTTGAGGGACAGCGTCTCCTACGAGCAGTACTTC
size: NA; J: TRBJ2-5; D: TRBD1; V: TRBV6-6; CDR3: CASSYPGTGGAETQYF; DNA: TGTGCCAGCAGTTACCCCGGGACAGGGGGCGCGGAGACCCAGTACTTC
size: NA; J: TRBJ2-3; D: NA; V: TRBV5-1; CDR3: CASSLFQGRADTQYF; DNA: TGCGCCAGCAGCCTGTTTCAGGGTAGGGCAGATACGCAGTATTTT
size: NA; J: TRBJ2-7; D: TRBD1; V: TRBV4-1; CDR3: CASSLKWDRTAYEQYF; DNA: TGCGCCAGCAGCCTAAAGTGGGACAGGACAGCTTACGAGCAGTACTTC
size: NA; J: TRBJ1-1; D: NA; V: TRBV19; CDR3: CASSKQGRHTEAFF; DNA: TGTGCCAGTAGCAAACAGGGTCGGCACACTGAAGCTTTCTTT
size: NA; J: TRBJ2-5; D: TRBD1; V: TRBV27; CDR3: CASSRWTGETQYF; DNA: TGTGCCAGCAGTCGATGGACAGGAGAGACCCAGTACTTC
size: NA; J: TRBJ2-5; D: TRBD2; V: TRBV7-8; CDR3: CASSTRTSGPLGGQYF; DNA: TGTGCCAGCAGCACCCGGACTAGCGGTCCCCTGGGGGGCCAGTACTTC
size: NA; J: TRBJ2-5; D: TRBD1; V: TRBV18; CDR3: CASSQYGTEQETQYF; DNA: TGTGCCAGCTCTCAATATGGGACAGAACAAGAGACCCAGTACTTC
size: NA; J: TRBJ1-4; D: TRBD1; V: TRBV4-3; CDR3: CASSPQTGVEKLFF; DNA: TGCGCCAGCAGCCCACAGACAGGGGTTGAAAAACTGTTTTTT
size: NA; J: TRBJ1-1; D: NA; V: TRBV27; CDR3: CASSLAPGPDMNTEAFF; DNA: TGTGCCAGCAGCCTGGCGCCAGGCCCAGATATGAACACTGAAGCTTTCTTT
size: few; J: TRBJ2-2; D: NA; V: TRBV27; CDR3: CASSRDTNTGELFF; DNA: TGTGCCAGCAGTCGGGACACCAACACCGGGGAGCTGTTTTTT
size: once; J: TRBJ2-1; D: TRBD2; V: TRBV28; CDR3: CASSPGTSGIGGEQFF; DNA: TGTGCCAGCAGTCCTGGGACTAGCGGGATAGGAGGTGAGCAGTTCTTC
size: NA; J: TRBJ2-5; D: NA; V: TRBV15; CDR3: CATSREGETQYF; DNA: TGTGCCACCAGCAGAGAAGGAGAGACCCAGTACTTC